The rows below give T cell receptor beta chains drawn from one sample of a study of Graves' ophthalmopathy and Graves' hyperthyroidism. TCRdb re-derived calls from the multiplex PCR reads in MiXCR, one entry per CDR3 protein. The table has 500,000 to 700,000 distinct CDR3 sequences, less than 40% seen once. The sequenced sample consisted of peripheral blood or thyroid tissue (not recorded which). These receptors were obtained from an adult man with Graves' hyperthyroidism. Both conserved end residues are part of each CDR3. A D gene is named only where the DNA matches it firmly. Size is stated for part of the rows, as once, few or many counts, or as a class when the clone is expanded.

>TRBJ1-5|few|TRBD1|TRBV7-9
CASSSRDRESQPQHF
TGTGCCAGCAGTTCCCGGGACAGGGAGTCCCAGCCCCAGCATTTT
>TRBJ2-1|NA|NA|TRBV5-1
CASSQGLPSGNEQFF
TGCGCCAGCAGCCAGGGACTGCCCTCGGGGAATGAGCAGTTCTTC
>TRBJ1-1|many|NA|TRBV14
CASSQVSGRRLDTEAFF
TGTGCCAGCAGCCAAGTGTCGGGGCGCCGCTTAGACACTGAAGCTTTCTTT
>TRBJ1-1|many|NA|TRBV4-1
CASSQGDQGYTEAFF
TGCGCCAGCAGCCAAGGGGACCAGGGCTACACTGAAGCTTTCTTT
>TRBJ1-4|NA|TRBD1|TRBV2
CASSYDLSAGQGKLFF
TGTGCCAGCAGTTACGATCTCAGTGCGGGACAGGGAAAACTGTTTTTT
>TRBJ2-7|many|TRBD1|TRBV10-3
CAISDQDRVSYEQYF
TGTGCCATCAGTGACCAGGACAGGGTGTCCTACGAGCAGTACTTC
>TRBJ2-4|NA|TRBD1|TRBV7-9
CASSLAVGQGNIQYF
TGTGCCAGCAGCTTAGCGGTGGGACAGGGAAACATTCAGTACTTC
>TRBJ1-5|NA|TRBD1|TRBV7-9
CASSDRDSFSNQPQHF
TGTGCCAGCAGCGACCGGGACAGTTTTAGCAATCAGCCCCAGCATTTT
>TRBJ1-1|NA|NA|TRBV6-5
CASSYSSGAEAFF
TGTGCCAGCAGTTACTCTTCAGGAGCTGAAGCTTTCTTT
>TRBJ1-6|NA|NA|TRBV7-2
CASSLDGGRVNSPLHF
TGTGCCAGCAGCTTGGACGGGGGGAGAGTGAATTCACCCCTCCACTTT
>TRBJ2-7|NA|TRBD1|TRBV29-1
CSVGTGLHPYEQYF
TGCAGCGTAGGGACAGGGCTTCATCCCTACGAGCAGTACTTC
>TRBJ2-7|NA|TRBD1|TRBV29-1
CSQELGQEAYEQYF
TGCAGCCAAGAGCTGGGACAGGAAGCCTACGAGCAGTACTTC
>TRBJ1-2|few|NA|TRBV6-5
CASTPQRGSNYGYTF
TGTGCCAGCACTCCCCAGCGAGGGTCTAACTATGGCTACACCTTC
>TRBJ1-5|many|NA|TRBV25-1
CASSEPGGNQPQHF
TGTGCCAGCAGTGAACCTGGGGGAAATCAGCCCCAGCATTTT
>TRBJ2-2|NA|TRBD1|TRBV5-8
CASSRTPGGITGELFF
TGTGCCAGCAGCCGAACCCCAGGGGGCATCACCGGGGAGCTGTTTTTT
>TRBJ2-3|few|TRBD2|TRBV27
CASSSIRLAGGTDTQYF
TGTGCCAGCAGTTCCATCAGACTAGCGGGGGGCACAGATACGCAGTATTTT
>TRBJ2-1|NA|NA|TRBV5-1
CASSYRDPRSDEQFF
TGCGCCAGCAGCTACCGGGACCCTCGAAGTGATGAGCAGTTCTTC
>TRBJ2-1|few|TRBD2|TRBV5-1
CASSSLREFINEQFF
TGCGCCAGCAGCTCTCTGCGGGAGTTCATCAATGAGCAGTTCTTC
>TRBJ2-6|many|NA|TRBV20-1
CSAMWGSGANVLTF
TGCAGTGCTATGTGGGGCTCTGGGGCCAACGTCCTGACTTTC
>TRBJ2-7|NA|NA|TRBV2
CASSNGAGVGEQYF
TGTGCCAGCAGCAACGGGGCAGGGGTCGGGGAGCAGTACTTC
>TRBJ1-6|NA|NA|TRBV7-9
CASRAGESYNSPLHF
TGTGCCAGCAGGGCAGGGGAGTCCTATAATTCACCCCTCCACTTT
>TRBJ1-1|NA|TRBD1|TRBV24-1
CAASEGQHTEALF
TGTGCCGCCAGTGAGGGACAGCACACTGAAGCTCTCTTT
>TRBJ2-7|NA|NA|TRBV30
CAWSPHRGEQYF
TGTGCCTGGAGTCCCCATAGGGGTGAGCAGTACTTC
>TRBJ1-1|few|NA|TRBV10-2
CASSENKGRGFF
TGCGCCAGCAGTGAAAACAAGGGGCGCGGTTTCTTT
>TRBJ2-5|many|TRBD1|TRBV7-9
CASSLGQGWSEETQYF
TGTGCCAGCAGCTTGGGACAGGGATGGTCGGAAGAGACCCAGTACTTC
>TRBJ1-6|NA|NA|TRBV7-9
CASSLEGIDDSPLHF
TGTGCCAGCAGCTTGGAGGGGATTGATGATTCACCCCTCCACTTT
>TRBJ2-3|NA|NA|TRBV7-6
CASSLGGSPTDTQYF
TGTGCCAGCAGCTTAGGCGGCAGCCCCACAGATACGCAGTATTTT
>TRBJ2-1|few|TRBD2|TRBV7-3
CASSLKAGGYNEQFF
TGTGCCAGCAGCTTAAAAGCGGGGGGATACAATGAGCAGTTCTTC
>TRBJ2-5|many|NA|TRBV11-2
CASSFMHGREETQYF
TGTGCCAGCAGCTTTATGCATGGCAGGGAAGAGACCCAGTACTTC
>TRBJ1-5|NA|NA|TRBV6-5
CASSLGGSGGETQHF
TGTGCCAGCAGCTTAGGCGGGAGTGGTGGAGAGACCCAGCATTTT
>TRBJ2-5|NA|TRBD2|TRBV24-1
CATSGLAGVGEIQYF
TGTGCCACTTCGGGGCTAGCGGGAGTAGGAGAGATCCAGTACTTC
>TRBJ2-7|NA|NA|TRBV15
CATSSSGMRAYEQYF
TGTGCCACCAGCAGCTCAGGGATGAGAGCCTACGAGCAGTACTTC
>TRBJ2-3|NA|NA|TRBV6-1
CASLGGPFSTDTQYF
TGTGCCAGCTTAGGAGGGCCCTTTAGCACAGATACGCAGTATTTT
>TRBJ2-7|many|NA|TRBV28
CASRLRGEQYF
TGTGCCAGCAGGCTCAGGGGCGAGCAGTACTTC
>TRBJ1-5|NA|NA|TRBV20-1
CSARSGVGQPQHF
TGCAGTGCTAGATCGGGGGTGGGGCAGCCCCAGCATTTT
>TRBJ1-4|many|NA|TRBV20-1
CSAAPGPSNEKLFF
TGCAGTGCTGCCCCGGGACCGTCTAATGAAAAACTGTTTTTT
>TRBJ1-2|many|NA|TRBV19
CASSYGAARGYTF
TGTGCCAGTAGCTATGGGGCCGCGCGTGGCTACACCTTC
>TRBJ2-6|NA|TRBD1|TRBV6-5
CASSYFGQGASGANVLTF
TGTGCCAGCAGTTACTTTGGACAGGGGGCCTCAGGGGCCAACGTCCTGACTTTC
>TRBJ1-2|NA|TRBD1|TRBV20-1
CSARDLGTGYTF
TGCAGTGCTAGAGATTTGGGGACAGGGTACACCTTC
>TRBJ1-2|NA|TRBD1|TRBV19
CASSIVGQDHHYGYTF
TGTGCCAGTAGTATAGTGGGACAGGACCACCACTATGGCTACACCTTC
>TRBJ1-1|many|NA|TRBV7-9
CASSPSFAAFTEAFF
TGTGCCAGCAGCCCCTCATTCGCCGCCTTCACTGAAGCTTTCTTT
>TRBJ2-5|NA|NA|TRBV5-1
CASSLRGITQYF
TGCGCCAGCAGCTTGAGGGGGATCACCCAGTACTTC
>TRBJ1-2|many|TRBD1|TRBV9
CASSVAGTGDGYTF
TGTGCCAGCAGCGTAGCCGGTACAGGGGACGGCTACACCTTC
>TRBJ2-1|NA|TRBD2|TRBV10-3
CASSPQGGGGRNEQFF
TGTGCCAGCAGTCCGCAAGGCGGGGGAGGGCGTAATGAGCAGTTCTTC
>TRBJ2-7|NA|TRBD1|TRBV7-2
CASSTPGQSPSYEQYF
TGTGCCAGCAGCACACCGGGACAGTCACCCTCCTACGAGCAGTACTTC
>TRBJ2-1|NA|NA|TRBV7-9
CASSLVGNEQFF
TGTGCCAGCAGTTTGGTGGGAAATGAGCAGTTCTTC